This TCR beta chain is from a study of blood T cells in healthy people across ages. Study findings and constraints: Diversity of TCR beta per million T cells declined in a roughly linear way with age. No conclusive comparison of naive versus antigen-experienced cells was possible with unsorted PBMCs.

As for this clonotype: The antigen remains undetermined.

Primed by a sample-barcoded 5' primer and a J-beta primer mix, a second PCR proceeded for about 6 to 11 cycles. A tag from a template-switch adaptor with 12 random nucleotides marked each cDNA molecule. TCRdb called the 5' RACE reads again in MiXCR, with one record for every CDR3 protein. Of some 1.4 million distinct CDR3 sequences listed, about 43% are singletons. The total RNA that was extracted per sample amounted to at least 5 micrograms. Sequencing input: blood. The source is a woman in her late teens or twenties in good health.

The CDR3 DNA reads as TGTGCCAGCAAACTTCCGCCGGGACAGGGCCACGAGCAGTACTTC. Translated, it gives CASKLPPGQGHEQYF. This rearrangement joins TRBV2 to TRBJ2-7, with 9 bases lining up with TRBD1. Germline V gene lookup returns CDR1 SNHLY and CDR2 FYNNEI. Trimming cost V 7 bases and J 5 bases; bases outside gene matches: 12. This CDR3 spans 15 amino acids.